The 7 T cell receptor beta chains in this list originate from one sample, sequenced in a study of cytomegalovirus exposure and HLA in healthy donors. PCR involved 60 Vbeta and 13 Jbeta primers. Profiling relied on immunoSEQ multiplex PCR, and the TCRdb table lists in-frame clones only, not all of them. Of 150,000 to 200,000 clones listed, 70% to 80% are singletons. The source material was PBMCs. All receptors come from a woman under 40 in good health and CMV-seropositive.

The V call is TRBV29-1, the J call TRBJ1-2; 8 positions agree with TRBD1. Germline-derived CDR1 and CDR2 are SQVTM and ANQGSEA. V lost 6 bases to trimming and J lost 3 bases; unmatched junction nucleotides: 9. The length of the CDR3 is 14 residues. The DNA of the CDR3 is TGCAGCGTCGAACCGGACAGGGAGGACTATGGCTACACCTTC. Its protein is CSVEPDREDYGYTF.

The chain has TRBV9 and TRBJ2-6, with D tentatively TRBD1 (5 bases). CDR3 length: 15 amino acids. Looked up from germline, CDR1 is SGDLS and CDR2 is YYNGEE. Trimming removed 3 bases from V and 1 base from J, with 8 bases in between. The CDR3 DNA reads as TGTGCCAGCAGCGCCCAGGGTTCTGGGGCCAACGTCCTGACTTTC. Protein product: CASSAQGSGANVLTF.

The J gene is TRBJ2-3, the V gene TRBV28, with D perhaps matching TRBD2 (6 bases). Germline V CDR1 and CDR2: MDHEN, SYDVKM. V lost 2 bases, J lost 5 bases, and 8 bases lay in between. The CDR3 is made up of 13 amino acids. The CDR3 loop reads CASSLTGRDTQYF. Here the CDR3 DNA reads TGTGCCAGCAGTTTAACCGGGAGAGATACGCAGTATTTT. Filled out from reference TRBV28 and TRBJ2-3, the complete variable domain reads DVKVTQSSRYLVKRTGEKVFLECVQDMDHENMFWYRQDPGLGLRLIYFSYDVKMKEKGDIPEGYSVSREKKERFSLILESASTNQTSMYLCASSLTGRDTQYFGPGTRLTVL.

The chain carries TRBV5-8 and TRBJ1-1; D call uncertain. Germline V gives CDR1 SGHTS, CDR2 YDEGEE. The CDR3 is 15 amino acids. The V end was cut by 3 bases, the J end by 2 bases, with 14 bases between. The CDR3 region is CASSSSGRANTEAFF. The CDR3 nucleotides read TGTGCCAGCAGCTCCTCCGGGAGAGCTAACACTGAAGCTTTCTTT.

This chain uses TRBV7-9 with TRBJ2-5, with TRBD2 identical over 11 bases. Germline V CDR1 and CDR2: SEHNR, FQNEAQ (reference sequence). The CDR3 covers 17 residues. V lost 4 bases and J lost 9; bases outside the gene matches: 16. CDR3 region: CASSWGLADTGGGAQYF. Here the CDR3 DNA reads TGTGCCAGCAGCTGGGGACTAGCGGACACCGGCGGTGGGGCCCAGTACTTC.

This rearrangement joins TRBV29-1 to TRBJ2-1; 13 bases agree with TRBD2. Per the germline V gene, CDR1 is SQVTM and CDR2 is ANQGSEA. This CDR3 region has 15 residues. After removal of 6 bases from V and 4 bases from J, the junction contained 6 bases not matched to a gene. This CDR3 reads CSVRRLAGGYNEQFF. In DNA form, the CDR3 reads TGCAGCGTCCGCCGACTAGCGGGGGGTTACAATGAGCAGTTCTTC.

This clone has a single count. V usage is TRBV28 and J usage is TRBJ2-2; TRBD1 matches 10 bases. This CDR3 contains 14 residues. Looked up from germline, CDR1 is MDHEN and CDR2 is SYDVKM. With 3 bases clipped from V and 6 bases from J, the junction kept 1 base outside the gene matches. CDR3 coding DNA: TGTGCCAGCAGTTTCGGACAGGGGGCCGGGGAGCTGTTTTTT. This encodes CASSFGQGAGELFF.